This T cell receptor (beta chain) was recovered during a study of cytomegalovirus exposure and HLA in healthy donors. Overall study: The platform used for the 95 to 150 validation repertoires matched that of the roughly 670 first-cohort repertoires, a later analysis reported. Study findings and constraints: Most sequenced TCRs were rare (though some public TCRs occurred in many donors). According to a subsequent analysis, TCR clusters from the first cohort were inclined to appear together in the roughly 120 validation repertoires. Cytomegalovirus association was listed for approximately 160 TCR beta chains.

On this clone: What it binds is unknown.

Sequencing was performed with immunoSEQ multiplex PCR; in TCRdb, only in-frame clones are kept and a portion is missing. The sample includes 260,000 or so clones, roughly 89% of them seen just once. Germline V gene sequence: CDR1 PRHDT, CDR2 FYEKMQ (reference sequence). V lost 3 bases to trimming and J lost 8 bases; unmatched junction nucleotides: 7. This CDR3 has 15 amino acids. The chain combines TRBV13 with TRBJ2-1, with TRBD2 identical over 10 bases. The sample comprised PBMCs. The TCR comes from a man younger than 35 in good health and CMV-seronegative. The CDR3 sequence is CASSFLAGGQYEQFF. CDR3 sequence (DNA): TGTGCCAGCAGCTTTTTAGCGGGGGGCCAGTATGAGCAGTTCTTC.